These 7 T cell receptor beta chains were all obtained from the same sample, sequenced in a study of T cell responses to AZD1222 COVID-19 vaccine. TCRdb's table, derived via immunoSEQ multiplex PCR, lists solely in-frame clones and lacks some. Of roughly 150,000 clones in the sample, about 87% were seen once. Sequences were derived from peripheral blood, sampled on day 0 of AZD1222 vaccination. All receptors come from an adult in good health.

The chain links TRBV18 to TRBJ2-7, with a tentative D call TRBD1 (6 bases). This CDR3 is built from 14 residues. V was pared by 5 bases and J by 3 bases, with 14 bases between. The germline V gene has CDR1 KGHSH and CDR2 LQKENI. This CDR3 is CASSGQGSHYEQYF. CDR3 sequence (DNA): TGTGCCAGCTCAGGGCAGGGGTCCCACTACGAGCAGTACTTC.

J is TRBJ2-3 and V is TRBV9, with a tentative D call TRBD2 (7 bases). Germline values: CDR1 SGDLS, CDR2 YYNGEE. CDR3 length: 17 amino acids. The V gene lost 4 bases and the J gene lost 0 bases, with 18 bases spanning the gap. The CDR3, as DNA: TGTGCCAGCAGCCCCACGGTGGGAGGGGGAAGCACAGATACGCAGTATTTT. Its translation is CASSPTVGGGSTDTQYF.

The chain recombines TRBV5-1 with TRBJ1-6; possible D gene TRBD1, 6 bases. Trimming removed 7 bases from V and 6 bases from J, with 8 bases in between. The CDR3 sequence is 12 residues long. Per germline, CDR1 SGHRS and CDR2 YFSETQ. The CDR3 bases are TGCGCCAGCCGGGACACTAATTCACCCCTCCACTTT. Translation: CASRDTNSPLHF.

Only one count was recorded for this clone. The V call is TRBV14, the J call TRBJ1-2; D ambiguous. Germline CDR1 SGHDN, CDR2 FVKESK. This CDR3 has 13 amino acids. Trimming took 4 bases from V and 6 from J, leaving 12 bases between them. The CDR3 DNA reads as TGTGCCAGCAGCCCTATCTTGCGTGATGGCTACACCTTC. It yields the protein CASSPILRDGYTF.

This chain joins TRBV15 and TRBJ2-1; unclear D gene. CDR1 and CDR2 (germline): LNHNV, YYDKDF (reference sequence). The CDR3 consists of 13 residues. Trimming stripped 5 bases from V and 6 bases from J, with 11 bases between. The CDR3 region is CATSGSTGNEQFF. CDR3 DNA: TGTGCCACCAGCGGTTCAACGGGCAATGAGCAGTTCTTC. Supplemented by reference TRBV15 and TRBJ2-1, the full variable domain reads DAMVIQNPRYQVTQFGKPVTLSCSQTLNHNVMYWYQQKSSQAPKLLFHYYDKDFNNEADTPDNFQSRRPNTSFCFLDIRSPGLGDTAMYLCATSGSTGNEQFFGPGTRLTVL.

This chain's CDR3 is CASSIGGVSSDTQYF. For the CDR3, the DNA is TGTGCCAGTAGTATCGGAGGGGTTAGCTCAGATACGCAGTATTTT. This chain joins TRBV19 and TRBJ2-3; a weak D match, TRBD2 (6 bases). Germline values: CDR1 LNHDA, CDR2 SQIVND (reference sequence). The CDR3 sequence is 15 residues long. V shed 3 bases and J shed 4 bases, with 14 bases lying between them.

The rearrangement joins TRBV7-3 to TRBJ2-1; no clear D gene. CDR3 length: 14 amino acids. Germline V CDR1 and CDR2: SGHTA, FQGTGA. V shed 6 bases and J shed 2 bases, with 11 bases lying between them. CDR3 loop: CASSPDGPYNEQFF. The CDR3 DNA reads as TGTGCCAGCAGTCCCGACGGGCCCTACAATGAGCAGTTCTTC. Using reference TRBV7-3 and TRBJ2-1 for the parts outside the CDR3, the full variable domain is GAGVSQTPSNKVTEKGKYVELRCDPISGHTALYWYRQSLGQGPEFLIYFQGTGAADDSGLPNDRFFAVRPEGSVSTLKIQRTERGDSAVYLCASSPDGPYNEQFFGPGTRLTVL.